Listed below are T cell receptor beta chains from one sample, sequenced in a study of CD8+CD57+ T cells in acquired aplastic anemia. TCRdb ran MiXCR on the reads and lists one entry per CDR3 protein. The sample holds just over 450,000 distinct CDR3 sequences; approximately 33% are singletons and the top ten take less than 0.85%. The sequencing sample was made of sorted CD4+, CD8+, or CD8+CD57+ T cells (not recorded which) from PBMCs. Receptors were obtained from a human donor with aplastic anemia. Each CDR3 is given with its conserved first and last residue. The D gene is left open where the match is weak. Rows give clone size only sometimes, using once, few, many, or a class for an expanded clone.

V gene,J gene,clone size,D gene,CDR3 DNA,CDR3 protein
TRBV6-5,TRBJ1-2,NA,NA,TGTGCCAGCAGTTATCTCACAGGGAGGGTTCTCGGCTACACCTTC,CASSYLTGRVLGYTF
TRBV9,TRBJ2-3,NA,TRBD2,TGTGCCAGCAGCGGGGGACTAGCGGTATTGGATACGCAGTATTTT,CASSGGLAVLDTQYF
TRBV6-1,TRBJ1-3,few,TRBD1,TGTGCCAGCATTCTACAGGGGGAAGGGGACACCATATATTTT,CASILQGEGDTIYF
TRBV15,TRBJ1-5,few,NA,TGTGCCACCAGCAGAATCGACCCGGGTCAGCCCCAGCATTTT,CATSRIDPGQPQHF
TRBV5-1,TRBJ2-1,NA,NA,TGCGCCAGCAGCGCCGGGACTTTGCTCTACAATGAGCAGTTCTTC,CASSAGTLLYNEQFF
TRBV4-2,TRBJ1-1,NA,NA,TGTGCCAGCAGCCAAGATCTCAGTGGGGATACTGAAGCTTTCTTT,CASSQDLSGDTEAFF
TRBV4-2,TRBJ2-2,NA,TRBD1,TGTGCCAGCAGCCCTGCCGGGACAGGGGCCTTGTTCAACACCGGGGAGCTGTTTTTT,CASSPAGTGALFNTGELFF
TRBV7-9,TRBJ2-6,NA,NA,TGTGCCAGCAGCCATGATGGGTACGGGGCCAACGTCCTGACTTTC,CASSHDGYGANVLTF
TRBV6-5,TRBJ1-5,NA,NA,TGTGCCAGCAGTTCCGTGTGGGGGCTTTCAGGCCAGCATTTT,CASSSVWGLSGQHF
TRBV9,TRBJ2-7,NA,TRBD2,TGTGCCAGCAGCGTGGGACTTAGCGGGGCCTACGAGCAGTACTTC,CASSVGLSGAYEQYF
TRBV7-9,TRBJ2-3,many,NA,TGTGCCAGCAGCGGGGGAGATACGCAGTATTTT,CASSGGDTQYF
TRBV7-2,TRBJ2-1,NA,TRBD1,TGTGCCAGCGGCTCCCCGGGACAGGGTTACAATGAGCAGTTCTTC,CASGSPGQGYNEQFF
TRBV2,TRBJ2-7,NA,TRBD1,TGTGCCAGCAGCGAGAGGGGGCGGATCTCCTACGAGCAGTACTTC,CASSERGRISYEQYF
TRBV19,TRBJ1-2,many,NA,TGTGCCAGTAACCGGAACGCTGGTCCTAACTATGGCTACACCTTC,CASNRNAGPNYGYTF
TRBV14,TRBJ1-5,NA,NA,TGTGCCAGCAGCCACAGTGATCAGCCCCAGCATTTT,CASSHSDQPQHF
TRBV4-1,TRBJ2-5,NA,TRBD2,TGCGCCAGCAGCCAACTAGGACTAGCGGGATCGGGGGCAGAGACCCAGTACTTC,CASSQLGLAGSGAETQYF
TRBV4-1,TRBJ1-6,few,NA,TGCGCCAGCAGCCACCGACTTGGGCCGGGGAACGATAATTCACCCCTCCACTTT,CASSHRLGPGNDNSPLHF